The T cell receptor (beta chain) described here comes from a study of Ad26.COV2.S vaccination and SARS-CoV-2 variants. Overall study: Intramuscular Ad26.COV2.S at 5x10^10 or 1x10^11 viral particles.

Study conclusions and caveats: Among vaccine recipients, spike-specific TCR breadth exceeded that of placebo recipients. The TCR-based breadth and depth measures might underestimate overall T cell responses.

TCRdb keeps only in-frame clones here, not all; method: immunoSEQ multiplex PCR. The repertoire consists of about 330,000 clones, with roughly 88% occurring once and the leading ten covering around 5%. Note on this clone: The antigen is undetermined.

Indicated treatment: around 19 received Ad26.COV2.S at low or high dose, single or two shots; roughly five received placebo; per-sample allocation not given. At day 63 after the first vaccine or placebo injection, samples were drawn. Germline V CDR1 and CDR2: LGHNA, YSLEER. J lost 8 bases, V lost 1 base, and 7 bases had no gene match. The CDR3 spans 16 residues. The TCR sequence derives from a person aged 18 to 59 who received the Ad26.COV2.S COVID-19 vaccine or a placebo. The chain links TRBV4-3 to TRBJ1-4; 10 bases are a match to TRBD1. The input for sequencing was peripheral blood, taken in a trial of Ad26.COV2.S vaccine versus placebo. CDR3 loop: CASSQATGTGDEKLFF. The CDR3 nucleotides read TGCGCCAGCAGCCAAGCGACCGGGACAGGGGACGAAAAACTGTTTTTT.